This TCR beta chain was observed in a study of cytomegalovirus exposure and HLA in healthy donors. With 60 Vbeta and 13 Jbeta primers, the PCR was carried out. Assay used: immunoSEQ multiplex PCR; TCRdb lists only in-frame clones, some missing. The sample includes under 300,000 clones, approximately 90% of them seen just once. Study outcomes and limitations: Reports state that TCR beta sequences accurately predicted most subjects' HLA-A and HLA-B alleles.

This CDR3 spans 15 amino acids. The germline gives CDR1 SGDLS, CDR2 YYNGEE. Trimming left V 2 bases short and J 4 bases short, with 13 bases between. Note on this clone: Its antigen remains unidentified.

The V call is TRBV9, the J call TRBJ2-1, with D perhaps TRBD2 (5 bases). What was sequenced was PBMCs. This receptor was identified in a man in his forties in good health and CMV-seropositive. CDR3 sequence: CASSVRDGLYNEQFF. For the CDR3, the DNA is TGTGCCAGCAGCGTCCGGGATGGCCTTTACAATGAGCAGTTCTTC.